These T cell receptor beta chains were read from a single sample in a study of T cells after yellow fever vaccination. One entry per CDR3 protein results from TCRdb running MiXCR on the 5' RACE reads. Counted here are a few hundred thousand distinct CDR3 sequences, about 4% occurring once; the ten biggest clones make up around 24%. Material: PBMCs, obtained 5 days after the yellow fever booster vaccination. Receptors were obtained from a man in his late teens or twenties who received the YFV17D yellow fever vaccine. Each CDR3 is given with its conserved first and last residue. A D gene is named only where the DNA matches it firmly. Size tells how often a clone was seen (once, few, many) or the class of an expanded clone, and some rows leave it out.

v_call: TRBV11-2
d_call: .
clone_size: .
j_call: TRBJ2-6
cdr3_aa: CASSFTPGADGANVLTF
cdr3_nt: TGTGCCAGCAGCTTTACGCCGGGGGCGGATGGGGCCAACGTCCTGACTTTC

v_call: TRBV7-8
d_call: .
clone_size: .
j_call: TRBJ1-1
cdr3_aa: CASSSKGQSTYMNTEAFF
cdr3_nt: TGTGCCAGCAGCTCCAAAGGACAGTCCACCTATATGAACACTGAAGCTTTCTTT

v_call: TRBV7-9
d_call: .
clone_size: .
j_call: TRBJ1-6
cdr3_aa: CASSLAVGNSPLHF
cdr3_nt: TGTGCCAGCAGCTTAGCGGTCGGCAATTCACCCCTCCACTTT

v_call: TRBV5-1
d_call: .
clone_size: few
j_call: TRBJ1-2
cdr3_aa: CASRPNQGRDYGYTF
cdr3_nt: TGCGCCAGCAGGCCAAACCAGGGTCGGGACTATGGCTACACCTTC

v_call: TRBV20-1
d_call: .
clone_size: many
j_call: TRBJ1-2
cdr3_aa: CSARDTDRTRYTF
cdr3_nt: TGCAGTGCTAGAGACACAGACAGGACTCGCTACACCTTC

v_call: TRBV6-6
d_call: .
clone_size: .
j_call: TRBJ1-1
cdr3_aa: CASNSWGTEAFF
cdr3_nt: TGTGCCAGCAATTCATGGGGAACTGAAGCTTTCTTT

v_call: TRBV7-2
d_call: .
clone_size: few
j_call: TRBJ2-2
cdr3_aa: CASSFVPQNTGELFF
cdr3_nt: TGTGCCAGCAGCTTTGTTCCACAGAACACCGGGGAGCTGTTTTTT

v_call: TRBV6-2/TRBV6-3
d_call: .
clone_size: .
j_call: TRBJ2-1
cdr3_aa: CASRNNLFDEQFF
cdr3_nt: TGTGCCAGCCGAAATAATCTTTTCGATGAGCAGTTCTTC

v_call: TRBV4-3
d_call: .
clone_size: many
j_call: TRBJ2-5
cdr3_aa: CASSQTGQETQYF
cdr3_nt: TGCGCCAGCAGCCAAACAGGTCAAGAGACCCAGTACTTC

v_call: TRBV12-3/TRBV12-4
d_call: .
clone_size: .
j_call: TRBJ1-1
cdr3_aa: CASSLVTGVTEAFF
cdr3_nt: TGTGCCAGCAGTTTAGTGACAGGAGTCACTGAAGCTTTCTTT

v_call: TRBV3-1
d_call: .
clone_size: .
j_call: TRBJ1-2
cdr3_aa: CASSTLRGGYTF
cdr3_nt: TGTGCCAGCAGCACACTTCGGGGCGGCTACACCTTC

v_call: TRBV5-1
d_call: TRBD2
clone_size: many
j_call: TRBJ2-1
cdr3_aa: CASSLVPGLRSEQFF
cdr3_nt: TGCGCCAGCAGCTTGGTCCCGGGACTAAGGAGTGAGCAGTTCTTC

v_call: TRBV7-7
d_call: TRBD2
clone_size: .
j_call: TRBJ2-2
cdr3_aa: CASSGRGGTDAGELFF
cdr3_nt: TGTGCCAGCAGCGGGCGGGGGGGCACCGACGCCGGGGAGCTGTTTTTT

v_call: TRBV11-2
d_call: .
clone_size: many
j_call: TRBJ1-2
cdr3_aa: CASSFEARARGYTF
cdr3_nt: TGTGCCAGCAGCTTCGAGGCCAGGGCTCGTGGCTACACCTTC

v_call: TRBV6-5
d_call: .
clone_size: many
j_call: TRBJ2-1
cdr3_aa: CASSYETGSSYNEQFF
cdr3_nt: TGTGCCAGCAGTTACGAGACGGGAAGCTCCTACAATGAGCAGTTCTTC

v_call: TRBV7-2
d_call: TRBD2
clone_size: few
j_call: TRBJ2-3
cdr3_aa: CASSLLRAGDTDTQYF
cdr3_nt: TGTGCCAGCAGCTTATTGCGCGCGGGAGACACAGATACGCAGTATTTT

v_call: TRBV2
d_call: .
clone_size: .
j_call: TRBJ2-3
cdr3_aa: CASSEVPGYTQYF
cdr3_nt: TGTGCCAGCAGTGAAGTCCCGGGCTATACGCAGTATTTT

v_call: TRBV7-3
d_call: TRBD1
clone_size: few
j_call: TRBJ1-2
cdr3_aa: CASSLHPPGQGEGYTF
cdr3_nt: TGTGCCAGCAGCTTACATCCCCCGGGACAGGGGGAGGGCTACACCTTC

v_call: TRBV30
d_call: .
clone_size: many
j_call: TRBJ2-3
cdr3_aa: CAWRGVRTDTQYF
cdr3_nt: TGTGCCTGGAGAGGGGTCCGGACAGATACGCAGTATTTT

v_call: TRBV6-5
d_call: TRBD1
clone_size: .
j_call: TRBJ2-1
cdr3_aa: CASRGTEPYNEQFF
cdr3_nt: TGTGCCAGCAGGGGGACAGAGCCCTACAATGAGCAGTTCTTC

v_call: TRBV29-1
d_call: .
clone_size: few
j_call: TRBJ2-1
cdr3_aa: CSVGKGQSSYNEQFF
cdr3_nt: TGCAGCGTGGGGAAGGGGCAGAGCTCCTACAATGAGCAGTTCTTC

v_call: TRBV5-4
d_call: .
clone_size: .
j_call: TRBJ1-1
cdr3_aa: CASSRGDRTEAFF
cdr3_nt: TGTGCCAGCAGCCGGGGGGACCGGACTGAAGCTTTCTTT

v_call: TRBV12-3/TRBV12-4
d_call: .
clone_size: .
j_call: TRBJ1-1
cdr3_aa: CASTFAPTDPNTEAFF
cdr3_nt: TGTGCCAGCACCTTCGCACCGACAGACCCGAACACTGAAGCTTTCTTT

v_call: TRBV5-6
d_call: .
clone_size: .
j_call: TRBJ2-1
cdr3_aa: CASSSNPEFEQFF
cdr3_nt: TGTGCCAGCAGCTCCAACCCGGAATTTGAGCAGTTCTTC

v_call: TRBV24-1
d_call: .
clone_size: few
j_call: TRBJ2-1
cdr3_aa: CATSDQSGNSYNEQFF
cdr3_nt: TGTGCCACCAGTGACCAATCAGGGAACTCCTACAATGAGCAGTTCTTC

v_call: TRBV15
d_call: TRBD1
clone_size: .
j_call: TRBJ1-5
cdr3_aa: CATSRQGGQPQHF
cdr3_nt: TGTGCCACCAGCCGGCAGGGGGGTCAGCCCCAGCATTTT

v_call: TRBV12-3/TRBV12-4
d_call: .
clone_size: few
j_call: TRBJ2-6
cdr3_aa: CASIPSSGANVLTF
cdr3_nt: TGTGCCAGCATCCCTTCCTCTGGGGCCAACGTCCTGACTTTC

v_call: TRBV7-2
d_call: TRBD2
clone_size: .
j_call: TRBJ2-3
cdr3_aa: CASSRLAETRDTQYF
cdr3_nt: TGTGCCAGCAGCAGACTAGCGGAGACCCGGGATACGCAGTATTTT

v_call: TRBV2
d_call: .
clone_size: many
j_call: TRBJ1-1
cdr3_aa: CASKIDRLNTEAFF
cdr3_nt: TGTGCCAGCAAAATCGACAGATTGAACACTGAAGCTTTCTTT